This TCR beta chain is from a study of blood T cell repertoires in COVID-19. Study at large: Donors in the United States, Italy and Spain gave samples during acute or convalescent COVID-19. Sources were T cells, B-cell-depleted T cells, or PBMCs; the material itself was cDNA or gDNA.

Per the authors' pipeline: Reference gene primer amplification yielded estimated nucleated cell counts. Libraries were prepared by immunoSEQ multiplex PCR; TCRdb keeps only in-frame clonotypes and omits some of them. The D gene and trimming were derived from the DNA, and the V and J assignments and clone size from that table. The sample holds about 140,000 clones, approximately 87% seen once. There are 18 residues in the CDR3. A single count supports this clone. The receptor was derived from a woman aged 40 to 49 with acute or convalescent COVID-19. Sequenced material: peripheral blood. The chain uses TRBV21-1 and TRBJ1-4; TRBD1, the table's D call, was not compared with the DNA. TRBV21-1 is recorded as a pseudogene. The CDR3 region is CASSNPKRDRALWEKLFF. For the CDR3, the DNA is TGTGCCAGCAGCAACCCAAAAAGAGACAGGGCTTTATGGGAAAAACTGTTTTTT.